This TCR beta chain was obtained from a study of blood T cell repertoires in COVID-19. Across the study: PBMCs, B-cell-depleted T cells, or T cells provided the cDNA or gDNA that made up the material.

The V end lost 11 bases, the J end lost 0 bases, and 31 bases lay between the germline ends. This CDR3 is 19 amino acids long. Germline assignment: CDR1 WNHNN and CDR2 SYGVQD (reference sequence). Only one count was recorded for this clone. TCRdb's copy holds only in-frame clones and misses some; the assay was immunoSEQ multiplex PCR. This table has tens of thousands of clones, around 85% appearing once. The sample comprised peripheral blood. This clonotype originated in a man in his sixties or seventies with acute or convalescent COVID-19. The chain couples TRBV10-1 to TRBJ1-1, with D uncertain. The CDR3: CAARFARPSFSTMNTEAFF. In nucleotides, the CDR3 is TGCGCCGCCCGATTTGCCCGGCCGAGTTTTTCCACTATGAACACTGAAGCTTTCTTT.